This TCR beta chain was identified during a study of identical twins. Between the trimmed V and J ends, which lost 4 bases and 5 bases, there was a span of 17 bases. This CDR3 region has 14 residues. Per germline, CDR1 SQVTM and CDR2 ANQGSEA. TCRdb analysed the 5' RACE reads with MiXCR anew, one entry per CDR3 protein. The sample lists about 700,000 distinct CDR3 sequences, roughly 6% occurring once. Study-wide points: Zero-insertion analyses could be partly confounded by invariant MAIT and iNKT cells. Out-of-frame TCR alpha sharing observed in monozygotic twins exceeded model estimates.

This clonotype was counted only a few times. Its antigen remains unknown. The rearrangement links TRBV29-1 to TRBJ1-1; a weak D match, TRBD1 (5 bases). The specimen was naive T cells sorted from blood. This TCR was sampled from a man between 18 and 35 years old in good health. CDR3 nucleotides: TGCAGCGTTGTGCTGTTTAAAGGGACGACTGAAGCTTTCTTT. Its protein is CSVVLFKGTTEAFF.